These T cell receptor beta chains were read from a single sample in a study of blood T cell repertoires in COVID-19. Data came from immunoSEQ multiplex PCR; TCRdb stores just in-frame clones and leaves some out. The table shows about 200,000 clones, with roughly three quarters occurring only once. The sequenced material came from peripheral blood. These receptors were collected from a woman aged 40-49 years with COVID-19, enrolled during active disease. Each CDR3 is given with its conserved first and last residue.

v_call cdr3_aa
TRBV5-1 CASSLVGTDTQYF
TRBV7-2 CASSSRDAKNIQYF
TRBV3-1/TRBV3-2 CASSQDFYFGTEAFF
TRBV3-1/TRBV3-2 CASSPGWGEQSTDTQYF
TRBV29-1 CSVGTVANIQYF
TRBV30 CAWSKVSGLTGELFF
TRBV20-1 CSASAAGVSTDTQYF
TRBV5-4 CASSFRGGVDAGELFF
TRBV7-8 CASSLWDRDHEQYF
TRBV6-8 CASRPTGEGGSYEQYF
TRBV27 CASSRDRINSPLHF
TRBV23-1 CASSLPHNSNQPQHF
TRBV11-2 CASSHAGSFPYEQYF
TRBV11-2 CASSFLDGNTIYF
TRBV30 CAWAGAGTDYNEQFF
TRBV29-1 CSVPGTGAFYGYTF
TRBV10-3 CAISGSGGHTGELFF
TRBV28 CASSPPHDGIYEQYF
TRBV5-6 CASTLDSNYGYTF
TRBV10-1 CASSRARDTEAFF
TRBV3-1/TRBV3-2 CASSQISGGAKETQYF
TRBV27 CASSSSLERGTQYF
TRBV3-1/TRBV3-2 CASRPGGWGTEAFF